The 20 T cell receptor beta chains given below trace back to one sample, sequenced in a study of blood T cell repertoires in COVID-19. The assay was immunoSEQ multiplex PCR, and TCRdb's table has in-frame clones only and misses some. The top ten hold about 30% of the sample, which has some 78,000 clones, 75% to 90% seen once. The sample consisted of peripheral blood. These receptors were collected from a man aged 45-65 years with active or convalescent COVID-19.

The rearrangement joins TRBV5-1 to TRBJ2-7, with D possibly matching TRBD2 (5 bases). The V and J ends lost 6 bases and 7 bases respectively, with 23 bases between them. Germline lookup yields CDR1 SGHRS and CDR2 YFSETQ. This CDR3 has 15 residues. The CDR3 sequence: CASTGEQPPLWEQYF. The CDR3 DNA is TGCGCCAGCACCGGGGAACAACCACCTCTGTGGGAGCAGTACTTC.

The V and J genes are TRBV7-8 and TRBJ2-7, with TRBD1 matching 11 bases. J was trimmed by 6 bases and V by 5 bases; bases with no gene match: 12. This CDR3 is 16 amino acids long. Per germline, CDR1 SGHVS and CDR2 FQNEAQ. The CDR3 protein is CASSAPIRTGGPEQYF. CDR3 bases: TGTGCCAGCAGCGCCCCCATCAGGACAGGGGGCCCCGAGCAGTACTTC.

This chain joins TRBV7-2 and TRBJ2-1; tentative D call: TRBD2 (6 bases). V gave up 5 bases and J gave up 7 bases, with 18 bases separating them. This CDR3 has 15 residues. Germline V gene data show CDR1 as SGHTA and CDR2 as FQGNSA. The CDR3 sequence is CASSPPPLASNEQFF. The CDR3 DNA sequence: TGTGCCAGCAGCCCGCCCCCCCTAGCGTCGAATGAGCAGTTCTTC.

The rearrangement uses TRBV5-1 and TRBJ2-1; D gene unclear. Trimming stripped 4 bases from V and 7 bases from J, with 15 bases between. The CDR3 is made up of 14 amino acids. CDR1 is SGHRS, CDR2 YFSETQ, per germline. CDR3 region: CASSTRSAYNEQFF. The CDR3 DNA reads TGCGCCAGCAGCACCCGATCAGCGTATAATGAGCAGTTCTTC.

The V gene is TRBV28, the J gene TRBJ2-1; TRBD1 might be the D (6 bases). The CDR3 length is 15 residues. Trimming stripped 4 bases from V and 4 bases from J, with 14 bases between. From germline, CDR1 is MDHEN and CDR2 SYDVKM. The CDR3: CASSSPDSLYNEQFF. CDR3 DNA sequence: TGTGCCAGCAGTTCCCCGGACAGCCTATACAATGAGCAGTTCTTC.

The J gene is TRBJ2-1, the V gene TRBV5-6, with 7 bases aligning to TRBD1. The CDR3 is 16 residues long. Germline V gives CDR1 SGHDT, CDR2 YYEEEE. Germline trimming cut 5 bases from V and 0 bases from J; bases unmatched to any gene: 8. DNA of the CDR3: TGTGCCAGCAGATCATGGGACAGACTCTCCTACAATGAGCAGTTCTTC. This gives the protein CASRSWDRLSYNEQFF.

CDR3 region: CAWSPLAGGPDTQYF. The CDR3 DNA sequence: TGTGCCTGGAGTCCACTAGCGGGAGGGCCAGATACGCAGTATTTT. The chain links TRBV30 to TRBJ2-3; TRBD2 agrees at 13 bases. The V segment lost 2 bases and the J segment 4 bases; nucleotides outside the gene matches: 3. The CDR3 loop spans 15 amino acids. The germline V gene encodes CDR1 GTSNPN and CDR2 SVGIG (reference sequence).

This chain uses TRBV5-1 with TRBJ1-5; weak D call: TRBD1 (5 bases). Trimming took off 4 bases at V and 0 bases at J, with 11 bases between the two ends. The CDR3 consists of 15 residues. Germline-derived CDR1 and CDR2 are SGHRS and YFSETQ. CDR3 amino acids: CASSPGLNSNQPQHF. CDR3 sequence (DNA): TGCGCCAGCAGCCCGGGACTGAATAGCAATCAGCCCCAGCATTTT. The complete variable domain, with remaining parts taken from reference TRBV5-1 and TRBJ1-5, reads KAGVTQTPRYLIKTRGQQVTLSCSPISGHRSVSWYQQTPGQGLQFLFEYFSETQRNKGNFPGRFSGRQFSNSRSEMNVSTLELGDSALYLCASSPGLNSNQPQHFGDGTRLSIL.

V usage is TRBV4-1 and J usage is TRBJ2-7; 11 nucleotides align to TRBD2. From germline, CDR1 is MGHRA and CDR2 YSYEKL. V lost 0 bases and J lost 3; bases outside the gene matches: 4. The CDR3 totals 16 residues. The CDR3 sequence is CASSQEGLAGGYEQYF. The CDR3 coding sequence is TGCGCCAGCAGCCAAGAAGGGCTAGCGGGAGGCTACGAGCAGTACTTC.

V usage is TRBV19 and J usage is TRBJ1-1, with D possibly being TRBD1 (5 bases). Germline values: CDR1 LNHDA, CDR2 SQIVND (reference sequence). The CDR3 loop spans 16 amino acids. V was shortened by 2 bases and J by 0 bases, with 13 bases between the two germline ends. CDR3 DNA sequence: TGTGCCAGTAGTATATCCACACCGACAGTGAACACTGAAGCTTTCTTT. Its translation: CASSISTPTVNTEAFF. The variable domain in full, completed from reference TRBV19 and TRBJ1-1, reads DGGITQSPKYLFRKEGQNVTLSCEQNLNHDAMYWYRQDPGQGLRLIYYSQIVNDFQKGDIAEGYSVSREKKESFPLTVTSAQKNPTAFYLCASSISTPTVNTEAFFGQGTRLTVV.

The V gene is TRBV2, the J gene TRBJ1-5; 8 nucleotides agree with TRBD1. The junction had 7 bases not matched to a gene; V was cut back by 4 bases and J by 8 bases. This CDR3 spans 14 amino acids. Germline values: CDR1 SNHLY, CDR2 FYNNEI. CDR3 protein: CASSGQGSVEPQHF. The DNA of the CDR3 is TGTGCCAGCAGTGGACAGGGGAGTGTAGAGCCCCAGCATTTT.

The chain is built from TRBV5-1 and TRBJ2-2, with 9 bases that match TRBD2. Germline CDR1 is SGHRS and CDR2 is YFSETQ. This CDR3 region has 16 residues. The J segment lost 0 bases and the V segment lost 4 bases, leaving 4 bases of the junction unmatched. This CDR3 reads CASSAVAGANTGELFF. DNA for the CDR3: TGCGCCAGCAGCGCTGTAGCGGGGGCGAACACCGGGGAGCTGTTTTTT.

This chain uses TRBV10-3 with TRBJ1-3; TRBD1 agrees at 8 bases. Germline trimming cut 6 bases from V and 0 bases from J; bases unmatched to any gene: 4. The CDR3 covers 15 residues. Germline lookup yields CDR1 ENHRY and CDR2 SYGVKD. The CDR3 sequence: CAIRSTGGSGNTIYF. The CDR3 DNA follows: TGTGCCATCAGATCCACAGGGGGCTCTGGAAACACCATATATTTT.

The rearrangement joins TRBV6-1 to TRBJ2-2; 9 positions agree with TRBD1. V trimming: 4 bases; J trimming: 2 bases; junction bases outside the gene matches: 5. This CDR3 is 16 amino acids long. Germline-derived CDR1 and CDR2 are MNHNS and SASEGT. The CDR3 spells CASSVGTGRNTGELFF. Here the CDR3 DNA reads TGTGCCAGCAGTGTAGGGACAGGGAGAAACACCGGGGAGCTGTTTTTT.

This clone appeared a single time. The V call is TRBV24-1, the J call TRBJ2-1; 7 positions match TRBD2. Germline V lookup: CDR1 KGHDR, CDR2 SFDVKD. CDR3 length equals 16 residues. Trimming cost V 2 bases and J 2 bases; bases outside gene matches: 5. The CDR3 is CATSDSSGLAYNEQFF. In nucleotides, the CDR3 is TGTGCCACCAGTGATTCTAGCGGTCTCGCCTACAATGAGCAGTTCTTC.

The V and J genes are TRBV28 and TRBJ2-3, with 8 bases lining up with TRBD2. This CDR3 spans 15 amino acids. Germline lookup yields CDR1 MDHEN and CDR2 SYDVKM. V lost 6 bases to trimming and J lost 2 bases; unmatched junction nucleotides: 7. This CDR3 is CASRRGGGNTDTQYF. Written as DNA, the CDR3 is TGTGCCAGCAGGAGGGGCGGGGGGAACACAGATACGCAGTATTTT. The full variable domain, with the rest looked up from reference TRBV28 and TRBJ2-3, is DVKVTQSSRYLVKRTGEKVFLECVQDMDHENMFWYRQDPGLGLRLIYFSYDVKMKEKGDIPEGYSVSREKKERFSLILESASTNQTSMYLCASRRGGGNTDTQYFGPGTRLTVL.

V usage is TRBV6-5 and J usage is TRBJ1-4; 9 bases map to TRBD1. The CDR3 extends over 16 amino acids. Germline V gene sequence: CDR1 MNHEY, CDR2 SVGAGI. The J segment lost 7 bases and the V segment lost 6 bases, leaving 12 bases of the junction unmatched. The CDR3 here is CASSYGTGRWSEKLFF. DNA of the CDR3: TGTGCCAGCAGCTACGGGACAGGGCGTTGGAGTGAAAAACTGTTTTTT.

The chain couples TRBV9 to TRBJ2-2; D is possibly TRBD1 (6 bases). CDR1 is SGDLS and CDR2 is YYNGEE in the germline V gene. Deletions cut 0 bases from V and 6 bases from J, with 15 bases between. The CDR3 is made up of 16 amino acids. The CDR3 DNA reads TGTGCCAGCAGCGTAGCCCTAACAGGGTTGCCCGGGGAGCTGTTTTTT. It encodes CASSVALTGLPGELFF.

The chain joins TRBV6-5 to TRBJ1-4; the D gene is possibly TRBD1 (5 bases). This CDR3 is built from 13 residues. Germline CDR1 is MNHEY and CDR2 is SVGAGI. Trimming removed 6 bases at V and 6 bases at J, with 11 bases between. The CDR3 loop reads CASRGPWDEKLFF. CDR3 coding DNA: TGTGCCAGCAGGGGGCCCTGGGATGAAAAACTGTTTTTT.

The chain uses TRBV19 and TRBJ2-2, with D tentatively TRBD1 (6 bases). The CDR3 is 14 amino acids. Trimming took 7 bases from V and 7 from J, leaving 16 bases between them. Germline CDR1 reads LNHDA; CDR2 reads SQIVND (reference sequence). The CDR3 is CASTLQGYGGELFF. For the CDR3, the DNA is TGTGCCAGTACCCTACAGGGTTATGGCGGGGAGCTGTTTTTT.